The 17 T cell receptor beta chains below come from one sample, sequenced in a study of chemoradiotherapy in HPV16-positive cancers. The repertoire was sequenced with immunoSEQ multiplex PCR; TCRdb's copy has only in-frame clones and lacks some. The sample shows around 15,000 clones, 60% to 85% of them seen only once. Sampling was performed from a patient who underwent chemoradiotherapy. The origin of the receptors is a human donor with HPV-associated anogenital cancer.

The V gene is TRBV28, the J gene TRBJ1-6; the D gene is possibly TRBD1 (6 bases). Deletions cut 5 bases from V and 9 bases from J, with 11 bases between. Germline values: CDR1 MDHEN, CDR2 SYDVKM. The CDR3 consists of 13 residues. DNA of the CDR3: TGTGCCAGCAGTCCTGGGGGCAGTTCACCCCTCCACTTT. Protein sequence: CASSPGGSSPLHF.

This chain joins TRBV4-1 and TRBJ1-1; D might be TRBD1 (5 bases). Deletions cut 3 bases from V and 11 bases from J, with 25 bases between. Germline loops: CDR1 MGHRA, CDR2 YSYEKL. CDR3 length: 16 amino acids. CDR3 DNA: TGCGCCAGCAGCCAGCCTCGGGCAGGTGGTGGGGGGACCGCTTTCTTT. Translation: CASSQPRAGGGGTAFF.

CDR3: CASSKSSGGYNEQFF. In DNA, the CDR3 is TGTGCCAGCAGTAAGAGCTCGGGCGGCTACAATGAGCAGTTCTTC. V and J are TRBV2 and TRBJ2-1; D ambiguous. CDR1 is SNHLY and CDR2 is FYNNEI in the germline V gene. The V end was cut by 5 bases, the J end by 3 bases, with 14 bases between. The CDR3 contains 15 residues. Together with reference TRBV2 and TRBJ2-1, the CDR3 gives the full variable domain: EPEVTQTPSHQVTQMGQEVILRCVPISNHLYFYWYRQILGQKVEFLVSFYNNEISEKSEIFDDQFSVERPDGSNFTLKIRSTKLEDSAMYFCASSKSSGGYNEQFFGPGTRLTVL.

V gene TRBV4-1 combines with J gene TRBJ1-2; possibly TRBD1 for D (5 bases). The CDR3 is 16 amino acids. The V end was cut by 0 bases, the J end by 4 bases, with 15 bases between. The germline gives CDR1 MGHRA, CDR2 YSYEKL. The CDR3 nucleotides read TGCGCCAGCAGCCAAGATTATCGGGGCACAGGCTATGGCTACACCTTC. This sequence encodes CASSQDYRGTGYGYTF.

The chain uses TRBV28 and TRBJ2-7, with a possible D match to TRBD1 (6 bases). The CDR3 runs 13 residues. V lost 10 bases to trimming and J lost 4 bases, with 17 bases between them. Per germline, CDR1 MDHEN and CDR2 SYDVKM. The CDR3 is CAIKDSSYYEQYF. The CDR3 DNA reads TGTGCCATCAAGGACAGTTCTTATTACGAGCAGTACTTC.

The chain uses TRBV20-1 and TRBJ1-1, with no clear D. The CDR3 is 8 amino acids. Looked up from germline, CDR1 is DFQATT and CDR2 is SNEGSKA (reference sequence). V lost 5 bases and J 10 bases, leaving 5 bases between the germline ends. The CDR3 reads CSAQIAFF. The DNA for the CDR3 is TGCAGTGCTCAAATAGCTTTCTTT.

The V gene is TRBV7-2, the J gene TRBJ1-1, with D possibly matching TRBD1 (5 bases). Between the trimmed V and J ends, which lost 1 base and 10 bases, there was a span of 13 bases. Germline loops: CDR1 SGHTA, CDR2 FQGNSA. The length of the CDR3 is 13 residues. CDR3 sequence: CASSLDRSIGAFF. The CDR3 nucleotides read TGTGCCAGCAGCTTAGACAGGAGCATAGGAGCTTTCTTT.

The chain links TRBV18 to TRBJ2-7; D unclear. Looked up from germline, CDR1 is KGHSH and CDR2 is LQKENI. This CDR3 is built from 13 residues. V dropped 3 bases and J dropped 3 bases, with 9 bases sitting between them. The chain's CDR3 is CASSPGPHYEQYF. CDR3 sequence (DNA): TGTGCCAGCTCACCTGGACCACACTACGAGCAGTACTTC.

The chain is built from TRBV6-1 and TRBJ1-5, with 9 bases fitting TRBD1. The CDR3 spans 15 residues. CDR1 is MNHNS, CDR2 SASEGT, per germline. The V segment lost 3 bases and the J segment 7 bases; nucleotides outside the gene matches: 7. The CDR3 sequence is CASSDGQGLGQPQHF. CDR3 nucleotides: TGTGCCAGCAGTGATGGACAGGGGTTAGGGCAGCCCCAGCATTTT.

The chain combines TRBV10-1 with TRBJ1-3, with D hard to call. Germline V gene sequence: CDR1 WNHNN, CDR2 SYGVQD (reference sequence). The CDR3 sequence is 15 residues long. With 10 bases removed from V and 2 bases from J, the gap between germline ends came to 18 bases. For the CDR3, the DNA is TGCGCCACCCCGCTGGAAAACAGACCTGGAAACACCATATATTTT. The encoded protein is CATPLENRPGNTIYF.

V gene TRBV30 combines with J gene TRBJ1-2; a weak D match, TRBD1 (5 bases). The CDR3 totals 15 residues. Trimming cost V 4 bases and J 2 bases, with 17 bases left between them. Germline CDR1 and CDR2: GTSNPN and SVGIG (reference sequence). The CDR3 spells CAWTPAQGPNYGYTF. Here the CDR3 DNA reads TGTGCCTGGACCCCCGCTCAGGGCCCGAACTATGGCTACACCTTC.

This sequence joins TRBV5-6 and TRBJ2-1; D is possibly TRBD2 (6 bases). Trimming removed 0 bases at V and 7 bases at J, with 11 bases between. CDR1 SGHDT and CDR2 YYEEEE come from the germline V gene. The CDR3 has 14 amino acids. The CDR3 region has the DNA TGTGCCAGCAGCTTGGAGGCGGGGTGGAATGAGCAGTTCTTC. Its protein product is CASSLEAGWNEQFF.

The chain links TRBV2 to TRBJ2-1; D is uncertain. V lost 6 bases and J lost 4, with 16 bases in between. CDR1 SNHLY and CDR2 FYNNEI come from the germline V gene. This CDR3 spans 15 amino acids. The CDR3 DNA sequence: TGTGCCAGCAGATTGGTCCAGGTCCCGTACAATGAGCAGTTCTTC. This encodes CASRLVQVPYNEQFF.

V usage is TRBV14 and J usage is TRBJ2-7; D call uncertain. Germline-derived CDR1 and CDR2 are SGHDN and FVKESK. The CDR3 has 15 amino acids. Trimming took off 0 bases at V and 3 bases at J, with 12 bases between the two ends. CDR3 protein: CASSQEGSSDYEQYF. For the CDR3, the DNA is TGTGCCAGCAGCCAAGAAGGCAGCAGCGACTACGAGCAGTACTTC.

The chain combines TRBV11-2 with TRBJ2-7; 8 bases are a match to TRBD1. The germline V gene has CDR1 SGHAT and CDR2 FQNNGV. Losses at the gene ends were 4 bases for V and 2 bases for J; bases not matched to a gene: 4. CDR3 length: 14 amino acids. The CDR3 reads CASSSWGQAYEQYF. Here the CDR3 DNA reads TGTGCCAGCAGCTCGTGGGGACAGGCCTACGAGCAGTACTTC.

The chain is built from TRBV2 and TRBJ1-4; D gene uncertain. Germline CDR1 SNHLY, CDR2 FYNNEI. The CDR3 loop spans 12 amino acids. V lost 1 base and J lost 17, with 14 bases in between. CDR3 DNA: TGTGCCAGCAGTGAAGGAAACACCCCGAGCTTTTTT. Translation: CASSEGNTPSFF.

This sequence joins TRBV19 and TRBJ1-5, with 9 bases that match TRBD1. Germline loops: CDR1 LNHDA, CDR2 SQIVND (reference sequence). Losses at the gene ends were 6 bases for V and 3 bases for J; bases not matched to a gene: 9. There are 16 residues in the CDR3. The CDR3 DNA is TGTGCCAGTAGAAAAGGGCGGGACAGGGACAATCAGCCCCAGCATTTT. Its translation is CASRKGRDRDNQPQHF.